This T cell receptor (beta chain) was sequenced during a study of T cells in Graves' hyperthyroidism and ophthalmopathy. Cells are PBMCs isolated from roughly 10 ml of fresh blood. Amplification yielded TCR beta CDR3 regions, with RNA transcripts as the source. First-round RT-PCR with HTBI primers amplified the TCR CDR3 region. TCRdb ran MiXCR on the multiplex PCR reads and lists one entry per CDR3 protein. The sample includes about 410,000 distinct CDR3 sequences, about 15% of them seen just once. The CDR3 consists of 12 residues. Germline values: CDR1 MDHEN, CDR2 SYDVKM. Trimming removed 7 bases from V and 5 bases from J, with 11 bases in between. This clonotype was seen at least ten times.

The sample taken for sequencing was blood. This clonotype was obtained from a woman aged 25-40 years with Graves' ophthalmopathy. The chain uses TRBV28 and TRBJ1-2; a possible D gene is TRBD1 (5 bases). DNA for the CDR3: TGTGCCAGCAATGGGGACGGATATGGCTACACCTTC. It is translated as CASNGDGYGYTF.